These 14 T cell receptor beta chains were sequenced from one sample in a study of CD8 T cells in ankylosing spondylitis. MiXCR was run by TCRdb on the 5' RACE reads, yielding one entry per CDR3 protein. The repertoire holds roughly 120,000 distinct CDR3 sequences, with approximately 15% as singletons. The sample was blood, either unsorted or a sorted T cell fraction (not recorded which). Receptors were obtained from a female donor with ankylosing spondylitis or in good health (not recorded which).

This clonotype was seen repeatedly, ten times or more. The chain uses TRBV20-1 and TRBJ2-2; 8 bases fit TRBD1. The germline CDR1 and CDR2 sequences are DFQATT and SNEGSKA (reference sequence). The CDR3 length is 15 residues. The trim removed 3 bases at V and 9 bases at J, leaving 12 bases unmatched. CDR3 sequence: CSASLPTGESRELFF. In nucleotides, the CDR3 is TGCAGTGCTAGCTTACCGACAGGGGAATCACGGGAGCTGTTTTTT.

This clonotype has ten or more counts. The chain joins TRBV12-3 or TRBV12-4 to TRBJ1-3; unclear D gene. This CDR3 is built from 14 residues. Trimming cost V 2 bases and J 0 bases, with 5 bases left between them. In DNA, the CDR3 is TGTGCCAGCAGTTTAAAGGGCTCTGGAAACACCATATATTTT. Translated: CASSLKGSGNTIYF.

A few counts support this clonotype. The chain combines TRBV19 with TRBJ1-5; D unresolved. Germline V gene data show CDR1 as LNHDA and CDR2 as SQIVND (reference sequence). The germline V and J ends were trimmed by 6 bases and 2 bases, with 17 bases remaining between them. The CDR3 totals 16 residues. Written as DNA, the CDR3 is TGTGCCAGTAGCCCCCCGGGGATTTGGGGCAATCAGCCCCAGCATTTT. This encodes CASSPPGIWGNQPQHF.

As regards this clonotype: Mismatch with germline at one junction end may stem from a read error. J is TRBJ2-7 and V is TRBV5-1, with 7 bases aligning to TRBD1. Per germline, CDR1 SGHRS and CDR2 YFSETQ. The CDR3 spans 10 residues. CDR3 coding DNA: TGCGCCAGCAGCTTGGGACAGGGTTGCTTC. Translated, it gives CASSLGQGCF.

In nucleotides, the CDR3 is TGTGCCAGCAGCCAACGGACGGTCGGGGTGGATACGCAGTATTTT. Protein product: CASSQRTVGVDTQYF. The chain joins TRBV11-2 to TRBJ2-3, with D perhaps matching TRBD2 (5 bases). The CDR3 sequence is 15 residues long. CDR1 and CDR2 from the germline V gene are SGHAT and FQNNGV. Trimming removed 5 bases from V and 6 bases from J, with 18 bases in between.

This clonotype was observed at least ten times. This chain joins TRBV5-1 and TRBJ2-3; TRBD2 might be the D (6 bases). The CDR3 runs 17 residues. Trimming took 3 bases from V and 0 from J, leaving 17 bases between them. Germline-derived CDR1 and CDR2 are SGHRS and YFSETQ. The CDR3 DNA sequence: TGCGCCAGCAGCTCCCTGGGGCGGGGAAGTAGCACAGATACGCAGTATTTT. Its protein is CASSSLGRGSSTDTQYF.

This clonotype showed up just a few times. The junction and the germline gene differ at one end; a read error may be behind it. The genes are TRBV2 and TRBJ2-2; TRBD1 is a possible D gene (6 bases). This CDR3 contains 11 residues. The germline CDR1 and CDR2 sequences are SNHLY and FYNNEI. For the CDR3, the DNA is TGTGCCAGCAGTGGAGGCAGGGGCGAGGTTTTT. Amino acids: CASSGGRGEVF.

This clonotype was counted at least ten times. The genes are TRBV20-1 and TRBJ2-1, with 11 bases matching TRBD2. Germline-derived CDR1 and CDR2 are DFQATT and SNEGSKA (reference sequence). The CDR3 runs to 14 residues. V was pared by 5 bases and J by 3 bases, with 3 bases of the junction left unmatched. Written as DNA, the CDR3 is TGCAGTGCTGACACTAGCGGGAGCTACAATGAGCAGTTCTTC. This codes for CSADTSGSYNEQFF.

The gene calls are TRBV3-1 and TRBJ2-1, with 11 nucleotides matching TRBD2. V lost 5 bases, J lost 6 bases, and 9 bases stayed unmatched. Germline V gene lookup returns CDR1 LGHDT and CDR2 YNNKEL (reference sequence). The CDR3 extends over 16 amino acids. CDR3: CASSKKGLAGGNEQFF. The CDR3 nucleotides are TGTGCCAGCAGCAAGAAGGGCCTAGCGGGAGGCAATGAGCAGTTCTTC.

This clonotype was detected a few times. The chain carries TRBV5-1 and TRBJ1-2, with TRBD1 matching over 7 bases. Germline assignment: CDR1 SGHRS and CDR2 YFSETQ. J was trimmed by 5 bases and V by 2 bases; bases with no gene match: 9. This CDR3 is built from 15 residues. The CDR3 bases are TGCGCCAGCAGCTTCCAGGGGGACAACTATTATGGCTACACCTTC. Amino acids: CASSFQGDNYYGYTF. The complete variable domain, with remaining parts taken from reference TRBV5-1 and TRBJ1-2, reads KAGVTQTPRYLIKTRGQQVTLSCSPISGHRSVSWYQQTPGQGLQFLFEYFSETQRNKGNFPGRFSGRQFSNSRSEMNVSTLELGDSALYLCASSFQGDNYYGYTFGSGTRLTVV.

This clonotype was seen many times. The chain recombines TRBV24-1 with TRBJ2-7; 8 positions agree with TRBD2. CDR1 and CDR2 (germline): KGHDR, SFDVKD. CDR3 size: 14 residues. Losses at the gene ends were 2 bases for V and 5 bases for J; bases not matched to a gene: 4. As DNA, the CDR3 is TGTGCCACCAGTGATTGGACTAGCCGCGACGAGCAGTACTTC. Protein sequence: CATSDWTSRDEQYF.

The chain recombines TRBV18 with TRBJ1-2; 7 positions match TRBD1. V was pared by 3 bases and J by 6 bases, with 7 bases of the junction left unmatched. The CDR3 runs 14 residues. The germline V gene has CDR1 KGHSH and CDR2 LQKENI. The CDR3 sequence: CASSPSGTENGYTF. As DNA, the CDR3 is TGTGCCAGCTCACCTTCCGGGACAGAGAATGGCTACACCTTC.

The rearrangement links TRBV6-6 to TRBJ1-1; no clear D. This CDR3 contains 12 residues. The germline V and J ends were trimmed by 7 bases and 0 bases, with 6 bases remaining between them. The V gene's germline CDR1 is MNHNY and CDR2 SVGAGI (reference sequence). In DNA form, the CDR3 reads TGTGCCAGCATGCACATGAACACTGAAGCTTTCTTT. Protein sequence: CASMHMNTEAFF.

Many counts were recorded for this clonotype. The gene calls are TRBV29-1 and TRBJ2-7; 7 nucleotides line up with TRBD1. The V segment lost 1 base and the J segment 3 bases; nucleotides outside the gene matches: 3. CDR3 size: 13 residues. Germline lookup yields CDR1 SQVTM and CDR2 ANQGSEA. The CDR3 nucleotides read TGCAGCGTTGAAGGGGGACAGCTCTACGAGCAGTACTTC. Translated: CSVEGGQLYEQYF.